The rows below give T cell receptor beta chains drawn from one sample of a study of T cell responses to AZD1222 COVID-19 vaccine. Some clones are missing from TCRdb's copy, which holds only in-frame ones; the method was immunoSEQ multiplex PCR. Of 150,000 to 200,000 clones listed, 94% were seen once; the top ten hold approximately 0.64%. The source was peripheral blood, collected on day 0 of AZD1222 vaccination. These receptors all stem from an adult in good health. The CDR3 runs from the conserved cysteine through the conserved F or W. Each record gives: D gene, J gene, V gene, CDR3 protein, CDR3 DNA. D genes are given only for firm matches.

NA,TRBJ1-5,TRBV19,CASSRPGFSNQPQHF,TGTGCCAGTAGCAGACCGGGATTTAGCAATCAGCCCCAGCATTTT
NA,TRBJ2-2,TRBV28,CASSLASSLNTGELFF,TGTGCCAGCAGTTTGGCGAGTTCTCTAAACACCGGGGAGCTGTTTTTT
NA,TRBJ2-1,TRBV19,CASSTPQGQSLGEQFF,TGTGCCAGTAGTACCCCTCAGGGGCAGTCTCTTGGTGAGCAGTTCTTC
NA,TRBJ1-2,TRBV28,CASTFRAGSGYTF,TGTGCCAGCACCTTCAGGGCAGGGTCAGGCTACACCTTC
TRBD1,TRBJ1-3,TRBV10-3,CALRRDRGYTIYF,TGTGCCCTACGCCGGGACAGGGGCTACACCATATATTTT
NA,TRBJ1-2,TRBV18,CASSPRGQTGGYTF,TGTGCCAGCTCACCGCGCGGACAGACGGGTGGCTACACCTTC
NA,TRBJ1-2,TRBV28,CASRPRGGRYGYGYTF,TGTGCCAGCAGACCTCGGGGGGGGAGGTACGGCTATGGCTACACCTTC
NA,TRBJ2-1,TRBV4-1,CASSQLKLRGGDNEQFF,TGCGCCAGCAGCCAGTTAAAATTGAGGGGCGGAGACAATGAGCAGTTCTTC
NA,TRBJ1-3,TRBV27,CASSRGGSGNTIYF,TGTGCCAGCAGCCGTGGTGGCTCTGGAAACACCATATATTTT
NA,TRBJ1-1,TRBV12-3/TRBV12-4,CASSLTNTEAFF,TGTGCCAGCAGTTTAACAAACACTGAAGCTTTCTTT